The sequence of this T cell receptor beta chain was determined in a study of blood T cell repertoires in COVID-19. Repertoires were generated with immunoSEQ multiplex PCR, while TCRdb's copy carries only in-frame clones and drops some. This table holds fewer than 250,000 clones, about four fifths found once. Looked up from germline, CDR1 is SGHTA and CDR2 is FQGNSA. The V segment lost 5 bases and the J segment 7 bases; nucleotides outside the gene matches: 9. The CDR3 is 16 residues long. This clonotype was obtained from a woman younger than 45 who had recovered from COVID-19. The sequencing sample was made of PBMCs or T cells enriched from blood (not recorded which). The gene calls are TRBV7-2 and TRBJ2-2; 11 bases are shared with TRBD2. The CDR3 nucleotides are TGTGCCAGCAGCCATAGCGGGGGGGCCTCGGGCGGGGAGCTGTTTTTT. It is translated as CASSHSGGASGGELFF.